These T cell receptor beta chains were read from a single sample in a study of blood T cell repertoires in COVID-19. Profiled with immunoSEQ multiplex PCR; TCRdb holds only in-frame clones, not every one. The table includes about 26,000 clones, 90% detected once. Input material: peripheral blood. The receptors here all came from a human donor in a cohort sampled during active COVID-19. Each CDR3 is given with its conserved first and last residue. Each record gives: J gene, clone size, V gene, CDR3 protein. Part of the rows lack a size; the others show once, few, many or a class for expanded clones.

j_gene: TRBJ1-1
abundance: few
v_gene: TRBV10-3
CDR3aa: CASGREGGMNTEAFF

j_gene: TRBJ1-1
abundance: -
v_gene: TRBV6-4
CDR3aa: CASSDSWGGRAFF

j_gene: TRBJ1-2
abundance: -
v_gene: TRBV19
CDR3aa: CASSIHSGGYTF

j_gene: TRBJ2-6
abundance: -
v_gene: TRBV5-8
CDR3aa: CASGTGQLMAGANVLTF

j_gene: TRBJ1-2
abundance: -
v_gene: TRBV10-3
CDR3aa: CAISEPPGRGKGYGYTF

j_gene: TRBJ1-2
abundance: -
v_gene: TRBV27
CDR3aa: CASSFSGQGHGYTF

j_gene: TRBJ1-5
abundance: -
v_gene: TRBV21-1
CDR3aa: CASSKVEQFSNQPQHF

j_gene: TRBJ2-3
abundance: -
v_gene: TRBV3-1/TRBV3-2
CDR3aa: CASSQDLPGTVLDTQYF

j_gene: TRBJ1-6
abundance: -
v_gene: TRBV19
CDR3aa: CASSIRQDNSPLHF

j_gene: TRBJ2-2
abundance: -
v_gene: TRBV4-1
CDR3aa: CASSSTAAGGYTGELFF

j_gene: TRBJ2-7
abundance: -
v_gene: TRBV29-1
CDR3aa: CSVEDPVQGVYEQYF

j_gene: TRBJ2-2
abundance: -
v_gene: TRBV29-1
CDR3aa: CSATRDTGELFF

j_gene: TRBJ1-1
abundance: -
v_gene: TRBV7-8
CDR3aa: CASSLGSGTMNTEAFF

j_gene: TRBJ2-7
abundance: -
v_gene: TRBV5-1
CDR3aa: CASSRDSYEQYF

j_gene: TRBJ2-2
abundance: -
v_gene: TRBV28
CDR3aa: CASSYRTGRTGELFF

j_gene: TRBJ2-7
abundance: -
v_gene: TRBV2
CDR3aa: CASVGASSYEQYF

j_gene: TRBJ1-2
abundance: -
v_gene: TRBV11-2
CDR3aa: CASSLGTGGGYGYTF

j_gene: TRBJ1-1
abundance: -
v_gene: TRBV25-1
CDR3aa: CASSGRTAMNTEAFF

j_gene: TRBJ1-1
abundance: -
v_gene: TRBV11-2
CDR3aa: CASSAADRGGWTEAFF

j_gene: TRBJ2-1
abundance: -
v_gene: TRBV5-1
CDR3aa: CASSLAGLALDEQFF

j_gene: TRBJ2-5
abundance: -
v_gene: TRBV7-8
CDR3aa: CASSSRFRGTSEETQYF

j_gene: TRBJ2-2
abundance: -
v_gene: TRBV29-1
CDR3aa: CSVEDLQRNTGELFF

j_gene: TRBJ1-1
abundance: -
v_gene: TRBV29-1
CDR3aa: CSVAPPGLAFF

j_gene: TRBJ1-3
abundance: once
v_gene: TRBV2
CDR3aa: CASSDRAGNTIYF

j_gene: TRBJ2-6
abundance: once
v_gene: TRBV5-1
CDR3aa: CASSPGPWANVLTF

j_gene: TRBJ1-2
abundance: -
v_gene: TRBV6-5
CDR3aa: CASRNRNYGYTF

j_gene: TRBJ1-3
abundance: -
v_gene: TRBV7-2
CDR3aa: CASSLARVEAGNTIYF